The next 2 T cell receptor beta chains were all read from a single sample in a study of CD8 T cells in ankylosing spondylitis. Study findings and constraints: A TCR beta motif made of several highly homologous variants seemed typical of ankylosing spondylitis blood.

No antigen is known for these receptors. One entry per CDR3 protein, called by TCRdb with MiXCR from the 5' RACE reads. The data contain 300,000 to 400,000 distinct CDR3 sequences, around 22% of them seen just once; the ten biggest clones take up around 16%. Sequencing used blood, either unsorted or a sorted T cell fraction (not recorded which). The receptors come from a male donor with ankylosing spondylitis.

This chain joins TRBV20-1 and TRBJ1-5; possibly TRBD1 for D (5 bases). Looked up from germline, CDR1 is DFQATT and CDR2 is SNEGSKA (reference sequence). Trimming pared 0 bases from V and 6 bases from J, leaving 9 bases between. The CDR3 spans 13 residues. The CDR3 protein is CSARDRRGQPQHF. Written as DNA, the CDR3 is TGCAGTGCTAGAGATCGGAGGGGTCAGCCCCAGCATTTT.

The genes are TRBV6-5 and TRBJ1-1; D gene unclear. Germline assignment: CDR1 MNHEY and CDR2 SVGAGI. The CDR3 is 15 amino acids. V lost 3 bases to trimming and J lost 6 bases, with 17 bases between them. The CDR3 coding sequence is TGTGCCAGCAGTTATTCGAACAAAGGTAAACCTGAAGCTTTCTTT. Its translation: CASSYSNKGKPEAFF.